The 15 T cell receptor beta chains given below trace back to one sample, sequenced in a study of blood T cell repertoires in COVID-19. Clones were sequenced by immunoSEQ multiplex PCR, and TCRdb holds only the in-frame ones, with some missing. The data contain fewer than 350,000 clones, roughly 90% of them singletons. The sequenced sample was peripheral blood. These receptor sequences come from a man between 40 and 49 years old with acute or convalescent COVID-19.

V is TRBV5-5 and J is TRBJ1-4; perhaps TRBD1 as D (6 bases). The CDR3 extends over 18 amino acids. The ends were cut back, 4 bases at V and 2 bases at J, with 21 bases in the middle. Germline CDR1 and CDR2: SGHKS and YYEKEE (reference sequence). CDR3 loop: CASSPFQGMDSTNEKLFF. The CDR3 nucleotides are TGTGCCAGCAGCCCTTTTCAGGGGATGGATTCGACTAATGAAAAACTGTTTTTT.

This chain uses TRBV2 with TRBJ1-1, with D possibly matching TRBD1 (6 bases). CDR3 length: 13 residues. Germline V gene data show CDR1 as SNHLY and CDR2 as FYNNEI. V was cut by 7 bases and J by 4 bases, with 13 bases left in between. In nucleotides, the CDR3 is TGTGCCAGCACCCTGACAGGAGGCACTGAAGCTTTCTTT. It translates to CASTLTGGTEAFF. The whole variable domain, filled in from reference TRBV2 and TRBJ1-1, reads EPEVTQTPSHQVTQMGQEVILRCVPISNHLYFYWYRQILGQKVEFLVSFYNNEISEKSEIFDDQFSVERPDGSNFTLKIRSTKLEDSAMYFCASTLTGGTEAFFGQGTRLTVV.

The chain carries TRBV5-8 and TRBJ1-2; no reliable D call. V was cut by 4 bases and J by 8 bases, with 12 bases left in between. CDR3 size: 12 residues. Germline V CDR1 and CDR2: SGHTS, YDEGEE. The CDR3 DNA reads as TGTGCCAGCAGCCTCTTGAGGGCAGGCTACACCTTC. Protein sequence: CASSLLRAGYTF.

CDR3 amino acids: CASSERGDADTQYF. In DNA, the CDR3 is TGTGCCAGCAGCGAACGCGGGGACGCAGATACGCAGTATTTT. The chain carries TRBV9 and TRBJ2-3; possible D gene TRBD2, 6 bases. Germline assignment: CDR1 SGDLS and CDR2 YYNGEE. This CDR3 is 14 amino acids long. Trimming shortened V by 3 bases and J by 4 bases, and 12 bases separated the two germline ends. The entire variable domain, with the rest obtained from reference TRBV9 and TRBJ2-3, is as follows: DSGVTQTPKHLITATGQRVTLRCSPRSGDLSVYWYQQSLDQGLQFLIQYYNGEERAKGNILERFSAQQFPDLHSELNLSSLELGDSALYFCASSERGDADTQYFGPGTRLTVL.

This clone was picked up one time. CDR3: CASSERSTGQGAYGYTF. The CDR3 DNA sequence: TGTGCCAGCAGTGAAAGATCGACGGGACAGGGGGCGTATGGCTACACCTTC. J is TRBJ1-2 and V is TRBV6-1; 12 bases are shared with TRBD1. This CDR3 spans 17 amino acids. CDR1 and CDR2 from the germline V gene are MNHNS and SASEGT. V shed 2 bases, J shed 5 bases, and the junction held 9 bases outside the gene matches.

The gene calls are TRBV7-6 and TRBJ2-3, with TRBD1 matching over 7 bases. V was pared by 5 bases and J by 0 bases, with 17 bases of the junction left unmatched. Per germline, CDR1 SGHVS and CDR2 FNYEAQ. The CDR3 covers 19 residues. The CDR3 DNA reads TGTGCCAGCAGCGGGAATCGCAAGGGGGCTCTCGTTAGCACAGATACGCAGTATTTT. Translation gives CASSGNRKGALVSTDTQYF.

This chain uses TRBV29-1 with TRBJ1-3; tentative D call: TRBD1 (6 bases). Germline assignment: CDR1 SQVTM and CDR2 ANQGSEA. Deletions cut 5 bases from V and 1 base from J, with 9 bases between. The CDR3 is made up of 13 amino acids. The CDR3 region has the DNA TGCAGCGTTAAGGGGGAATCTGGAAACACCATATATTTT. This encodes CSVKGESGNTIYF.

The chain uses TRBV19 and TRBJ2-1, with D maybe TRBD2 (5 bases). The germline CDR1 and CDR2 sequences are LNHDA and SQIVND (reference sequence). Between the trimmed V and J ends, which lost 2 bases and 6 bases, there was a span of 5 bases. This CDR3 spans 12 amino acids. Here the CDR3 reads CASSITSNEQFF. The CDR3 DNA sequence: TGTGCCAGTAGTATAACTAGCAATGAGCAGTTCTTC.

The J gene is TRBJ1-6, the V gene TRBV6-5; D perhaps matches TRBD1 (5 bases). The germline V gene encodes CDR1 MNHEY and CDR2 SVGAGI. There are 13 residues in the CDR3. V shed 6 bases and J shed 14 bases, with 17 bases lying between them. Here the CDR3 DNA reads TGTGCCAGCAGGACAGACGATAGGGTCACCCTCCACTTT. It yields the protein CASRTDDRVTLHF.

This chain links TRBV19 with TRBJ2-7; D is possibly TRBD1 (6 bases). Germline CDR1 reads LNHDA; CDR2 reads SQIVND (reference sequence). Trimming stripped 1 base from V and 3 bases from J, with 13 bases between. The CDR3 loop spans 15 amino acids. Written as DNA, the CDR3 is TGTGCCAGTAGTATAGGCCCTACAGGGTTCTACGAGCAGTACTTC. It codes for CASSIGPTGFYEQYF.

The CDR3, as DNA: TGTGCCACCACGGAGGGCAACACCGGGGAGCTGTTTTTT. Amino acid sequence: CATTEGNTGELFF. The V gene is TRBV27, the J gene TRBJ2-2; the D gene is possibly TRBD2 (6 bases). Trimming took 10 bases from V and 2 from J, leaving 11 bases between them. Germline CDR1 is MNHEY and CDR2 is SMNVEV (reference sequence). There are 13 residues in the CDR3.

This clone occurred once. The chain recombines TRBV5-4 with TRBJ1-2; TRBD1 matches at 7 bases. The length of the CDR3 is 17 residues. Germline-derived CDR1 and CDR2 are SGHNT and YYREEE (reference sequence). With V trimmed by 4 bases and J by 4 bases, 16 bases remained unmatched. CDR3 region: CASSRGSNRGDPYGYTF. CDR3 DNA sequence: TGTGCCAGCAGCCGAGGTTCAAACAGGGGTGACCCCTATGGCTACACCTTC. Based on the CDR3 plus reference TRBV5-4 and TRBJ1-2, the full variable domain is ETGVTQSPTHLIKTRGQQVTLRCSSQSGHNTVSWYQQALGQGPQFIFQYYREEENGRGNFPPRFSGLQFPNYSSELNVNALELDDSALYLCASSRGSNRGDPYGYTFGSGTRLTVV.

J is TRBJ2-2 and V is TRBV30; no reliable D call. CDR1 and CDR2 from the germline V gene are GTSNPN and SVGIG (reference sequence). Deletions cut 0 bases from V and 4 bases from J, with 9 bases between. The length of the CDR3 is 14 residues. Here the CDR3 reads CAWSVGSSTGELFF. Here the CDR3 DNA reads TGTGCCTGGAGTGTGGGCAGCTCCACCGGGGAGCTGTTTTTT.

The J gene is TRBJ2-7, the V gene TRBV14; TRBD1 might be the D (6 bases). The germline CDR1 and CDR2 sequences are SGHDN and FVKESK. Trimming shortened V by 8 bases and J by 0 bases, and 8 bases separated the two germline ends. This CDR3 region has 12 residues. The CDR3 DNA follows: TGTGCCAGCGGACAGATCTCCTACGAGCAGTACTTC. Translation: CASGQISYEQYF. Supplemented by reference TRBV14 and TRBJ2-7, the full variable domain reads EAGVTQFPSHSVIEKGQTVTLRCDPISGHDNLYWYRRVMGKEIKFLLHFVKESKQDESGMPNNRFLAERTGGTYSTLKVQPAELEDSGVYFCASGQISYEQYFGPGTRLTVT.

The chain combines TRBV5-4 with TRBJ2-7, with D possibly TRBD1 on 5 matching bases. The CDR3 contains 14 residues. Germline lookup yields CDR1 SGHNT and CDR2 YYREEE (reference sequence). The V end lost 2 bases, the J end lost 4 bases, and 13 bases lay between the germline ends. The CDR3 loop reads CASSFYQGRYEQYF. The CDR3 nucleotides read TGTGCCAGCAGCTTTTATCAGGGAAGATACGAGCAGTACTTC.